This T cell receptor beta chain came from a study of T cell responses to AZD1222 COVID-19 vaccine. Data came from immunoSEQ multiplex PCR; TCRdb stores just in-frame clones and leaves some out. The sample lists roughly 100,000 clones; less than 90% were seen once. V was clipped by 10 bases and J by 12 bases; unmatched bases: 12. Germline CDR1 reads MNHEY; CDR2 reads SVGAGI. The CDR3 loop spans 13 amino acids. The sequences come from peripheral blood, collected on day 0 of AZD1222 vaccination. The receptor was isolated from an adult in good health. V usage is TRBV6-5 and J usage is TRBJ1-4; TRBD1 matches at 9 bases. CDR3 sequence (DNA): TGTGCCATCCGGGACAGGGCGGAGGGGGAACTGTTTTTT. Its translation is CAIRDRAEGELFF.